This T cell receptor beta chain was captured in a study of cytomegalovirus exposure and HLA in healthy donors. With respect to this clone: Its antigen is still unknown.

Primers included in the PCR were 60 Vbeta and 13 Jbeta primers. The protocol was immunoSEQ multiplex PCR, while the TCRdb copy is restricted to in-frame clones and leaves out a portion. This sample carries around 250,000 clones, approximately 81% of them seen once, and the ten largest clones take 8%. The CDR3 runs 14 residues. Deletions cut 1 base from V and 2 bases from J, with 9 bases between. The V gene's germline CDR1 is MGHRA and CDR2 YSYEKL. Study observations and caveats: With later analysis, a missense DCLRE1C variant became linked to TCR beta V- and J-gene trimming. Most CMV-associated TCR beta chains appeared HLA-restricted in a later analysis. An analysis was carried out at a later point. It showed that HLA-associated TCR beta chains were more clonally expanded than equally common non-associated chains.

The TCR comes from a woman between 55 and 75 years old in good health and CMV-seropositive. The gene calls are TRBV4-1 and TRBJ2-7; D is ambiguous. Specimen: PBMCs. The CDR3 here is CASSQGVRAYEQYF. DNA for the CDR3: TGCGCCAGCAGCCAAGGCGTCCGGGCCTACGAGCAGTACTTC.